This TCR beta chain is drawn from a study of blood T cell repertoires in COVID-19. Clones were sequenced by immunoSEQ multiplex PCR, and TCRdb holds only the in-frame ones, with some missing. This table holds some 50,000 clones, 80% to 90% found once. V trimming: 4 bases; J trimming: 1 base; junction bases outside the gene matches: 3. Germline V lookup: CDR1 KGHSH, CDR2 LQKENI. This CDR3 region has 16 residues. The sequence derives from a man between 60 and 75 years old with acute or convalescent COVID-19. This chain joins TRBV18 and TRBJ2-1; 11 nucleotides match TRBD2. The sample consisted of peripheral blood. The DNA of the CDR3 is TGTGCCAGCTCACTTAGCGGGGGGGCTTCCTACAATGAGCAGTTCTTC. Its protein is CASSLSGGASYNEQFF. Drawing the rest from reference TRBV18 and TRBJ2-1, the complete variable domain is NAGVMQNPRHLVRRRGQEARLRCSPMKGHSHVYWYRQLPEEGLKFMVYLQKENIIDESGMPKERFSAEFPKEGPSILRIQQVVRGDSAAYFCASSLSGGASYNEQFFGPGTRLTVL.